Listed here are 17 T cell receptor beta chains from one sample, sequenced in a study of shared clonotypes between healthy human individuals. Using immunoSEQ multiplex PCR, the repertoire was profiled, and TCRdb retains in-frame clones only, with some absent. The sample holds about 480,000 clones; 75% to 80% are singletons and the top ten take under 15%. The sample consisted of PBMCs. The source of these receptors is a woman in her 40s in good health. Some clones in this sample may be carry-over from other donors' samples.

This clone was found once. The V and J genes are TRBV27 and TRBJ2-2; D is unresolved. The CDR3 spans 14 residues. Germline CDR1 reads MNHEY; CDR2 reads SMNVEV (reference sequence). Trimming took off 1 base at V and 0 bases at J, with 3 bases between the two ends. The CDR3 nucleotides are TGTGCCAGCAGTTTATACGCGAACACCGGGGAGCTGTTTTTT. This encodes CASSLYANTGELFF.

The chain combines TRBV9 with TRBJ2-1; a weak D match, TRBD2 (6 bases). The length of the CDR3 is 15 residues. With 4 bases removed from V and 7 bases from J, the gap between germline ends came to 18 bases. From germline, CDR1 is SGDLS and CDR2 YYNGEE. The CDR3 DNA is TGTGCCAGCAGCTTTGCCGGGAAGGCGGGGAATGAGCAGTTCTTC. Translated: CASSFAGKAGNEQFF.

The chain joins TRBV7-8 to TRBJ2-1; the match to TRBD2 covers 9 bases. With 5 bases clipped from V and 8 bases from J, the junction kept 10 bases outside the gene matches. Germline V lookup: CDR1 SGHVS, CDR2 FQNEAQ. There are 15 residues in the CDR3. Here the CDR3 reads CASSRVAGAVHEQFF. The DNA for the CDR3 is TGTGCCAGCAGCAGGGTAGCGGGAGCGGTGCATGAGCAGTTCTTC.

V is TRBV28 and J is TRBJ2-1; TRBD2 agrees at 10 bases. Unmatched junction bases numbered 1, after V lost 3 bases and J lost 5 bases. This CDR3 is 14 amino acids long. The V gene's germline CDR1 is MDHEN and CDR2 SYDVKM. The CDR3 is CASSFSGRHNEQFF. For the CDR3, the DNA is TGTGCCAGCAGTTTTAGCGGGAGGCACAATGAGCAGTTCTTC.

This chain uses TRBV5-6 with TRBJ1-2; TRBD1 might be the D (6 bases). V was cut by 0 bases and J by 4 bases, with 10 bases left in between. The V gene's germline CDR1 is SGHDT and CDR2 YYEEEE. This CDR3 comprises 14 residues. DNA of the CDR3: TGTGCCAGCAGCTTGGTCCTACAGGGCTATGGCTACACCTTC. It is translated as CASSLVLQGYGYTF.

This clone was seen a few times. A much larger clone is a single base away; this may be a read error. This same CDR3 is encoded by further DNA sequences in the sample. The chain employs TRBV7-3 and TRBJ2-2, with D unclear. The CDR3 is 14 amino acids. Germline loops: CDR1 SGHTA, CDR2 FQGTGA. V lost 2 bases, J lost 0 bases, and 4 bases lay in between. DNA of the CDR3: TGTGCCAGCAGCTTAGGGTCGAACACCGGGGAGCTGTTTTTT. Its protein is CASSLGSNTGELFF.

The chain has TRBV19 and TRBJ2-3; TRBD1 agrees at 9 bases. The V and J ends lost 5 bases and 3 bases, in that order; junction bases with no gene match: 9. Germline V lookup: CDR1 LNHDA, CDR2 SQIVND (reference sequence). This CDR3 has 16 residues. The CDR3 nucleotides are TGTGCCAGTAGTGTGACCCGGGACAGGGTAACAGATACGCAGTATTTT. Protein product: CASSVTRDRVTDTQYF.

The gene calls are TRBV7-9 and TRBJ2-3, with 9 bases fitting TRBD2. CDR1 is SEHNR and CDR2 is FQNEAQ in the germline V gene (reference sequence). The ends lost 1 base at V and 6 bases at J; junction bases unmatched: 8. The CDR3 is made up of 16 amino acids. The CDR3 nucleotides read TGTGCCAGCAGCTTAGGACTAGCGGCTCCGGTGGATACGCAGTATTTT. It encodes CASSLGLAAPVDTQYF.

This clone has a handful of counts. The J gene is TRBJ2-7, the V gene TRBV5-1; 8 bases match TRBD2. Germline V CDR1 and CDR2: SGHRS, YFSETQ. Germline trimming cut 6 bases from V and 1 base from J; bases unmatched to any gene: 6. The CDR3 runs to 14 residues. For the CDR3, the DNA is TGCGCCAGCAAGAGCGGGAGAGGTTCCTACGAGCAGTACTTC. Its protein is CASKSGRGSYEQYF. The full variable domain, its missing parts supplied by reference TRBV5-1 and TRBJ2-7, is KAGVTQTPRYLIKTRGQQVTLSCSPISGHRSVSWYQQTPGQGLQFLFEYFSETQRNKGNFPGRFSGRQFSNSRSEMNVSTLELGDSALYLCASKSGRGSYEQYFGPGTRLTVT.

This clone was found once. The chain links TRBV23-1 to TRBJ2-1; 9 bases align to TRBD1. TRBV23-1 is an ORF for which the function is uncertain. The junction had 8 bases not matched to a gene; V was cut back by 5 bases and J by 9 bases. This CDR3 has 14 residues. CDR3 coding DNA: TGCGCCAGCAGTGCGGACAGGGGTCGTGGTGAGCAGTTCTTC. This gives the protein CASSADRGRGEQFF.

The genes are TRBV7-9 and TRBJ1-5; no clear D gene. This CDR3 comprises 13 residues. The V gene lost 4 bases and the J gene lost 6 bases, with 10 bases spanning the gap. Germline lookup yields CDR1 SEHNR and CDR2 FQNEAQ (reference sequence). For the CDR3, the DNA is TGTGCCAGCAGCTCGGACGCAGGTCAGCCCCAGCATTTT. Its protein is CASSSDAGQPQHF.

The genes are TRBV7-2 and TRBJ2-7; D may be TRBD1 (6 bases). Trimming removed 5 bases at V and 4 bases at J, with 18 bases between. This CDR3 is 15 amino acids long. Germline V CDR1 and CDR2: SGHTA, FQGNSA. In DNA, the CDR3 is TGTGCCAGCAGCATGGGGTCAGGGGATCAATACGAGCAGTACTTC. Translation gives CASSMGSGDQYEQYF.

The chain is built from TRBV7-2 and TRBJ2-1, with 11 bases aligning to TRBD2. The CDR3 runs to 18 residues. Germline assignment: CDR1 SGHTA and CDR2 FQGNSA. J lost 6 bases, V lost 5 bases, and 15 bases had no gene match. CDR3 DNA sequence: TGTGCCAGCAGCCCAGGGTTGTGGCATCTAGCGGGAGGCAATGAGCAGTTCTTC. Its translation is CASSPGLWHLAGGNEQFF.

The chain recombines TRBV9 with TRBJ2-3; maybe TRBD2 (5 bases). The CDR3 runs 14 residues. The germline gives CDR1 SGDLS, CDR2 YYNGEE. V was trimmed by 0 bases and J by 6 bases, leaving 11 bases between them. Written as DNA, the CDR3 is TGTGCCAGCAGCGTAGGGCCACGAGGGGATACGCAGTATTTT. It translates to CASSVGPRGDTQYF. The full variable domain, its missing parts supplied by reference TRBV9 and TRBJ2-3, is DSGVTQTPKHLITATGQRVTLRCSPRSGDLSVYWYQQSLDQGLQFLIQYYNGEERAKGNILERFSAQQFPDLHSELNLSSLELGDSALYFCASSVGPRGDTQYFGPGTRLTVL.

The chain combines TRBV28 with TRBJ2-1; D is unresolved. This CDR3 spans 12 amino acids. The V gene lost 4 bases and the J gene lost 4 bases, with 5 bases spanning the gap. Germline lookup yields CDR1 MDHEN and CDR2 SYDVKM. The CDR3 spells CASSSEYNEQFF. CDR3 DNA: TGTGCCAGCAGTTCCGAGTACAATGAGCAGTTCTTC.

The chain links TRBV6-1 to TRBJ1-3, with a weak D call TRBD1 (6 bases). CDR3 length: 14 residues. The germline V gene has CDR1 MNHNS and CDR2 SASEGT. The ends were cut back, 5 bases at V and 4 bases at J, with 12 bases in the middle. The CDR3 region is CASSPGQIGNTIYF. The CDR3 DNA follows: TGTGCCAGCAGTCCGGGACAAATCGGAAACACCATATATTTT.

This chain joins TRBV6-9 and TRBJ1-3, with D maybe TRBD1 (5 bases). The CDR3 is 15 amino acids. The V gene's germline CDR1 is MNHGY and CDR2 SVAAGI. V lost 4 bases, J lost 7 bases, and 17 bases lay in between. The CDR3 reads CASSSPLQWGNTIYF. In nucleotides, the CDR3 is TGTGCCAGCAGTTCCCCTCTTCAATGGGGCAACACCATATATTTT.